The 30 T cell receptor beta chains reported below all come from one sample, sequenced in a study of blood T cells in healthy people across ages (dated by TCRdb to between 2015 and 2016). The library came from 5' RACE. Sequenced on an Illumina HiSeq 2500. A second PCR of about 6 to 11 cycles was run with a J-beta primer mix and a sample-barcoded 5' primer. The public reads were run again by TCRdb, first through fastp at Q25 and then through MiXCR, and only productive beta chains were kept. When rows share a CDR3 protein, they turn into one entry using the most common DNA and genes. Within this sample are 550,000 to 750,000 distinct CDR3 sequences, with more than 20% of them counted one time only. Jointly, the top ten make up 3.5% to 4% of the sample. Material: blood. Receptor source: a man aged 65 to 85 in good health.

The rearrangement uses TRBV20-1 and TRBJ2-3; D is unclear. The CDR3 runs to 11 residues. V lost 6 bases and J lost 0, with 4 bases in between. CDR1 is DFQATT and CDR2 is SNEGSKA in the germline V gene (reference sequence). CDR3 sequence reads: CSAQSTDTQYF. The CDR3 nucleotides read TGCAGTGCGCAAAGCACAGATACGCAGTATTTT.

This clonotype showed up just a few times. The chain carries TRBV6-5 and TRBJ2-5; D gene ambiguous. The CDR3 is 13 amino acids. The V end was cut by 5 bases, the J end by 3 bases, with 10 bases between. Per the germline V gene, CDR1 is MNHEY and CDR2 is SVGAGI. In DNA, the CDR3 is TGTGCCAGCAGTCAGGCCCAGAAAGAGACCCAGTACTTC. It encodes CASSQAQKETQYF.

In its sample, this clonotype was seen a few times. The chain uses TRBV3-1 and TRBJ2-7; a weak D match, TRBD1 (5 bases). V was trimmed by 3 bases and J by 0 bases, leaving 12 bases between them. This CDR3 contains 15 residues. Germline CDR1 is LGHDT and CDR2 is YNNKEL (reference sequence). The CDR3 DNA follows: TGTGCCAGCAGCCAGGGCAGGGCCAGCTCCTACGAGCAGTACTTC. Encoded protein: CASSQGRASSYEQYF.

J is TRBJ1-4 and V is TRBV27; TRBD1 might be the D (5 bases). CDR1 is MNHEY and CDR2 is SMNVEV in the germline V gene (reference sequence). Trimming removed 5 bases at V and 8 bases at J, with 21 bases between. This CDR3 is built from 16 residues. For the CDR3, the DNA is TGTGCCAGCAGTGCGGGAGTGGGCAGGGCGAGAGAAAAACTGTTTTTT. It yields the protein CASSAGVGRAREKLFF.

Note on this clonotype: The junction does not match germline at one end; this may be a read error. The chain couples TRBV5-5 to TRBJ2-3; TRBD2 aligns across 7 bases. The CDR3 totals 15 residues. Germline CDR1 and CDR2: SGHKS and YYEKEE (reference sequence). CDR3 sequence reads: CASSLRARGEDTQYF. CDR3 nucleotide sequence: TGCGCCAGCAGCCTGAGGGCCCGGGGGGAAGATACGCAGTATTTT.

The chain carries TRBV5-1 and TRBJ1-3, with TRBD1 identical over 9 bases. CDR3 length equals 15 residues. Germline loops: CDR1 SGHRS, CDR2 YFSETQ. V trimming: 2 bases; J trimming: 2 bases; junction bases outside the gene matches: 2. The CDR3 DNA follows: TGCGCCAGCAGCTTACAGGGGGCGACTGGAAACACCATATATTTT. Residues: CASSLQGATGNTIYF.

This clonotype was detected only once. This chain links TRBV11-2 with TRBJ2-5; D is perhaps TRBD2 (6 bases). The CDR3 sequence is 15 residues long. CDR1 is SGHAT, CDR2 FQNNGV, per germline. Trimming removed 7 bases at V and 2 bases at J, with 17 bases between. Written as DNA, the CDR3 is TGTGCCAGCAACGACCGACATAGCGGTCAAGAGACCCAGTACTTC. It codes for CASNDRHSGQETQYF.

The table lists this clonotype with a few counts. The CDR3 DNA follows: TGTGCCAGCTCACCACCTCTGGGCTCAGATACGCAGTATTTT. Protein product: CASSPPLGSDTQYF. This chain uses TRBV18 with TRBJ2-3; D remains unclear. Deletions cut 0 bases from V and 4 bases from J, with 8 bases between. Per the germline V gene, CDR1 is KGHSH and CDR2 is LQKENI. This CDR3 has 14 amino acids.

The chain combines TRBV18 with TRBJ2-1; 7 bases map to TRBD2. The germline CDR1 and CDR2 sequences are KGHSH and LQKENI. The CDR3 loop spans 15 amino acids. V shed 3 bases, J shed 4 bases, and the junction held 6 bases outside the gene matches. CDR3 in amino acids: CASSPRREEYNEQFF. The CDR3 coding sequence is TGTGCCAGCTCACCTAGACGGGAGGAATACAATGAGCAGTTCTTC.

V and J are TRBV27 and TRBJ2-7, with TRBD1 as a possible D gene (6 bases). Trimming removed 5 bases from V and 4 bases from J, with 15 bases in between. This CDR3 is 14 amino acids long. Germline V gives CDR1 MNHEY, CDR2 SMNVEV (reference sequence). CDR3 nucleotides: TGTGCCAGCAGTGTCCCCGGGACAAAATACGAGCAGTACTTC. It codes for CASSVPGTKYEQYF.

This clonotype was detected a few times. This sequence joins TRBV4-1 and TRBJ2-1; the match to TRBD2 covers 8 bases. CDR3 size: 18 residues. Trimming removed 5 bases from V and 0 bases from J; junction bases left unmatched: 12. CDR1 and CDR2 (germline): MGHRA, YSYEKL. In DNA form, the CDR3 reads TGCGCCAGCAGCGAAGCATGGGGCGGGGGGAGCTCCTACAATGAGCAGTTCTTC. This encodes CASSEAWGGGSSYNEQFF.

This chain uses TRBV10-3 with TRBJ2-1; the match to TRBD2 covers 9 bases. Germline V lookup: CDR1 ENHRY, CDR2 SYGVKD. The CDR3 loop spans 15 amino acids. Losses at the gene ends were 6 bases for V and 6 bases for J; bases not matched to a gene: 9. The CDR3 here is CAISPIAGVSNEQFF. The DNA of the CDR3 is TGTGCCATCAGCCCAATAGCGGGAGTTTCCAATGAGCAGTTCTTC.

In DNA form, the CDR3 reads TGTGCCAGCAGCCCCCAATCTTGGGACACGCAGTATTTT. Translating it yields CASSPQSWDTQYF. The chain carries TRBV14 and TRBJ2-3; either TRBD1 or TRBD2 may supply D (5 bases each). Trimming left V 4 bases short and J 9 bases short, with 14 bases between. The CDR3 loop spans 13 amino acids. In germline, CDR1 is SGHDN, CDR2 FVKESK. Filled out from reference TRBV14 and TRBJ2-3, the complete variable domain reads EAGVTQFPSHSVIEKGQTVTLRCDPISGHDNLYWYRRVMGKEIKFLLHFVKESKQDESGMPNNRFLAERTGGTYSTLKVQPAELEDSGVYFCASSPQSWDTQYFGPGTRLTVL.

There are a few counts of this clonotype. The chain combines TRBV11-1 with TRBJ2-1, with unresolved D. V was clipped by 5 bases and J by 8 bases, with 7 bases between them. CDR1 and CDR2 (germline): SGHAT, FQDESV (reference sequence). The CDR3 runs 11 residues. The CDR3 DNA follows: TGTGCCAGCAGCGTTGAATATGAGCAGTTCTTC. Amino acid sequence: CASSVEYEQFF.

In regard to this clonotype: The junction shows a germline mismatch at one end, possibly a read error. CDR3 in amino acids: CAGSPDTGGGTGANVLTF. CDR3 nucleotide sequence: TGTGCCGGCAGCCCTGATACAGGGGGCGGAACTGGGGCCAACGTCCTGACTTTC. The gene calls are TRBV7-9 and TRBJ2-6, with 9 bases identical to TRBD1. This CDR3 has 18 residues. Germline V gene lookup returns CDR1 SEHNR and CDR2 FQNEAQ (reference sequence). Drawing the rest from reference TRBV7-9 and TRBJ2-6, the complete variable domain is DTGVSQNPRHKITKRGQNVTFRCDPISEHNRLYWYRQTLGQGPEFLTYFQNEAQLEKSRLLSDRFSAERPKGSFSTLEIQRTEQGDSAMYLCAGSPDTGGGTGANVLTFGAGSRLTVL.

CDR3 coding DNA: TGTGCCAGCAGTCCTCAGGGGTTCGAGCAGTACTTC. It yields the protein CASSPQGFEQYF. The rearrangement joins TRBV6-2 or TRBV6-3 to TRBJ2-7; D is perhaps TRBD1 (6 bases). The CDR3 loop spans 12 amino acids. The germline gives CDR1 MNHEY, CDR2 SVGEGT. The V gene lost 5 bases and the J gene lost 6 bases, with 11 bases spanning the gap.

CDR3 sequence reads: CATSTSDIGGRTQYF. The DNA for the CDR3 is TGTGCCACCAGCACCTCCGATATAGGGGGGCGGACCCAGTACTTC. The genes are TRBV15 and TRBJ2-5; D possibly uses TRBD1 or TRBD2 (6 bases each). The CDR3 totals 15 residues. In germline, CDR1 is LNHNV, CDR2 YYDKDF (reference sequence). Trimming stripped 4 bases from V and 7 bases from J, with 19 bases between. Together with reference TRBV15 and TRBJ2-5, the CDR3 gives the full variable domain: DAMVIQNPRYQVTQFGKPVTLSCSQTLNHNVMYWYQQKSSQAPKLLFHYYDKDFNNEADTPDNFQSRRPNTSFCFLDIRSPGLGDTAMYLCATSTSDIGGRTQYFGPGTRLLVL.

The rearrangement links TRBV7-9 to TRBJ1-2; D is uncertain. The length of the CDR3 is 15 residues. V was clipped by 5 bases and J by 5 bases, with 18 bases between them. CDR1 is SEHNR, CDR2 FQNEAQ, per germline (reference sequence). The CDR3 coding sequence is TGTGCCAGCAGCCTACCTTTGAGGGATTCATATGGCTACACCTTC. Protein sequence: CASSLPLRDSYGYTF.

CDR3 protein: CASRPDSPRGRGNTIYF. The CDR3 DNA is TGTGCCAGCAGGCCCGACAGTCCCCGAGGCCGTGGAAACACCATATATTTT. The chain links TRBV25-1 to TRBJ1-3, with TRBD1 as a possible D gene (5 bases). The CDR3 sequence is 17 residues long. Germline V CDR1 and CDR2: MGHDK, SYGVNS. V lost 6 bases and J 3 bases, leaving 21 bases between the germline ends.

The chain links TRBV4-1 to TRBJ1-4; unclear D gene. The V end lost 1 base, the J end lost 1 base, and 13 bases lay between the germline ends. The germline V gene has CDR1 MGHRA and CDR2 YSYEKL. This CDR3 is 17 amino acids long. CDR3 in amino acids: CASSQASDTRTNEKLFF. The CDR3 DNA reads TGCGCCAGCAGCCAAGCTAGCGACACCCGAACTAATGAAAAACTGTTTTTT.

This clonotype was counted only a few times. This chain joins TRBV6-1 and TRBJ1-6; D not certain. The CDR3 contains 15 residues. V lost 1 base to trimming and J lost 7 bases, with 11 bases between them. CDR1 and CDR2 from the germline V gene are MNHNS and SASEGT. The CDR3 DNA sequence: TGTGCCAGCAGTGAAGATCGGGCAGTAAATTCACCCCTCCACTTT. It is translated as CASSEDRAVNSPLHF.

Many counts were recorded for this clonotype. This chain's CDR3 is CASSFNNRNQETQYF. CDR3 sequence (DNA): TGTGCCAGCAGTTTTAATAACAGGAACCAAGAGACCCAGTACTTC. The J gene is TRBJ2-5, the V gene TRBV12-3 or TRBV12-4; D might be TRBD1 (5 bases). The length of the CDR3 is 15 residues. Trimming took 3 bases from V and 0 from J, leaving 11 bases between them.

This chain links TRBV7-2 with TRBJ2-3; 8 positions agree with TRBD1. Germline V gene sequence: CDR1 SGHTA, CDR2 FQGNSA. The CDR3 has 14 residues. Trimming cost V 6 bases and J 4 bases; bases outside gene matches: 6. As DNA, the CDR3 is TGTGCCAGCAGTAATGACAGGGGCTCAGATACGCAGTATTTT. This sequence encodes CASSNDRGSDTQYF.

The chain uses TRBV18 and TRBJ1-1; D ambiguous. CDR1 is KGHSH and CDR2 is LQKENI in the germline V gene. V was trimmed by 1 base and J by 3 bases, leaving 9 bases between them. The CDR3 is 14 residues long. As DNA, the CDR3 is TGTGCCAGCTCACCACTGGTTTACGACACTGAAGCTTTCTTT. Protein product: CASSPLVYDTEAFF.

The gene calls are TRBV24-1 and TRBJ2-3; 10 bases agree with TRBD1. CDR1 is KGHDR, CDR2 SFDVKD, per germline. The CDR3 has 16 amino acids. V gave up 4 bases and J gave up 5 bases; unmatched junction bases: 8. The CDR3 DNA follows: TGTGCCACCAGTGACACGGGACAGGGGATGGAAGATACGCAGTATTTT. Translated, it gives CATSDTGQGMEDTQYF.

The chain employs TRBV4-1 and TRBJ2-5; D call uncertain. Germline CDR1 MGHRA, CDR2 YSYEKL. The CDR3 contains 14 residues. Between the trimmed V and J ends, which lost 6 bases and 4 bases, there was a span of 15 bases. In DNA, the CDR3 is TGCGCCAGCAGTCTCGCCGCGGTCGGAGAGACCCAGTACTTC. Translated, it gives CASSLAAVGETQYF.

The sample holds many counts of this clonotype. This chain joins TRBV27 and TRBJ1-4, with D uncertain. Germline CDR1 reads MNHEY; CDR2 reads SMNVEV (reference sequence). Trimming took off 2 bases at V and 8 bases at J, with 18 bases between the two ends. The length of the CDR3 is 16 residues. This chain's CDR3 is CASSLRAGDLNEKLFF. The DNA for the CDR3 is TGTGCCAGCAGTTTACGGGCAGGAGACCTGAACGAAAAACTGTTTTTT.

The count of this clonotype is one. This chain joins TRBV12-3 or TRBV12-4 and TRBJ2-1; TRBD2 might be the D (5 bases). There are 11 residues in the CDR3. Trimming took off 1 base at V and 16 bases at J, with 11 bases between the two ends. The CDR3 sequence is CASSLGPAGFF. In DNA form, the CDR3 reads TGTGCCAGCAGTTTAGGGCCTGCGGGCTTCTTC.

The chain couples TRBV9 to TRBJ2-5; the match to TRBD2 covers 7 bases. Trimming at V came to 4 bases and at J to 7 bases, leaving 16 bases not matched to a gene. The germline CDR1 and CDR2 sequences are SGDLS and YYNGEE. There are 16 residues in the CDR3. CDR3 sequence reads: CASSPGLVGNGGTQYF. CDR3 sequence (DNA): TGTGCCAGCAGCCCAGGACTAGTGGGGAACGGGGGGACCCAGTACTTC.

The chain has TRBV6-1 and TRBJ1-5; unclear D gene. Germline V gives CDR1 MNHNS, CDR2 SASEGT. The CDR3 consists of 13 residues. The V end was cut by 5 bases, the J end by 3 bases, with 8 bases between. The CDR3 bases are TGTGCCAGCAGTCCCCTCGACAATCAGCCCCAGCATTTT. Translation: CASSPLDNQPQHF.